Presented here are 12 T cell receptor beta chains from one specimen sequenced in a study of blood T cell repertoires in COVID-19. Only in-frame clones appear in the TCRdb table, and some are missing; sequencing was by immunoSEQ multiplex PCR. The table records 90,000 to 120,000 clones, approximately 70% of them present only once. Input material: peripheral blood. These receptors came from a woman in her thirties or forties with acute or convalescent COVID-19.

The chain uses TRBV7-8 and TRBJ2-1; 7 nucleotides agree with TRBD2. Losses at the gene ends were 1 base for V and 2 bases for J; bases not matched to a gene: 5. This CDR3 has 16 amino acids. Germline V gene data show CDR1 as SGHVS and CDR2 as FQNEAQ. CDR3 sequence (DNA): TGTGCCAGCAGCTTAGTCCCTAGCGGAACCTACAATGAGCAGTTCTTC. This sequence encodes CASSLVPSGTYNEQFF.

The chain combines TRBV5-1 with TRBJ2-7; TRBD1 matches at 9 bases. The germline CDR1 and CDR2 sequences are SGHRS and YFSETQ. V was clipped by 4 bases and J by 5 bases; unmatched bases: 7. This CDR3 comprises 14 residues. The CDR3 bases are TGCGCCAGCAGCCAACTCGACAGGGGGGACGAGCAGTACTTC. Translation: CASSQLDRGDEQYF.

The chain is built from TRBV6-5 and TRBJ2-2, with TRBD2 identical over 7 bases. In germline, CDR1 is MNHEY, CDR2 SVGAGI. This CDR3 region has 15 residues. V lost 5 bases, J lost 1 base, and 4 bases stayed unmatched. The CDR3 region is CASSPLAGNTGELFF. For the CDR3, the DNA is TGTGCCAGCAGTCCATTAGCGGGGAACACCGGGGAGCTGTTTTTT.

This clone was observed once. The V call is TRBV9, the J call TRBJ1-2, with D unclear. The germline V gene has CDR1 SGDLS and CDR2 YYNGEE. The CDR3 runs to 12 residues. V was cut by 0 bases and J by 7 bases, with 7 bases left in between. Here the CDR3 DNA reads TGTGCCAGCAGCGTAGAGATGCGTGGCTACACCTTC. It encodes CASSVEMRGYTF.

In nucleotides, the CDR3 is TGTGCCAGCAGCTTGTATATTAGCGGCGGGGAGCTGTTTTTT. It yields the protein CASSLYISGGELFF. The genes are TRBV5-4 and TRBJ2-2; D perhaps matches TRBD2 (6 bases). V was trimmed by 1 base and J by 7 bases, leaving 11 bases between them. The CDR3 runs 14 residues. The germline V gene has CDR1 SGHNT and CDR2 YYREEE (reference sequence).

This clone came up once. The chain combines TRBV7-9 with TRBJ1-3; tentatively, D is TRBD1 (6 bases). Per the germline V gene, CDR1 is SEHNR and CDR2 is FQNEAQ (reference sequence). The V end was cut by 4 bases, the J end by 4 bases, with 17 bases between. The CDR3 has 16 amino acids. CDR3 amino acids: CASSWDLTGAGNTIYF. For the CDR3, the DNA is TGTGCCAGCAGCTGGGATCTGACAGGCGCGGGAAACACCATATATTTT.

This chain joins TRBV25-1 and TRBJ1-6; D perhaps matches TRBD1 (6 bases). The CDR3 is 14 amino acids. Germline CDR1 reads MGHDK; CDR2 reads SYGVNS. Trimming cost V 7 bases and J 7 bases, with 14 bases left between them. The CDR3 coding sequence is TGTGCCAGCACTCCGACAGGTCTGAATTCACCCCTCCACTTT. Translating it yields CASTPTGLNSPLHF.

The chain combines TRBV28 with TRBJ2-6; D unclear. Germline CDR1 MDHEN, CDR2 SYDVKM. CDR3 length equals 16 residues. V lost 4 bases, J lost 4 bases, and 14 bases lay in between. CDR3 region: CASSYKWATGANVLTF. The CDR3 DNA reads as TGTGCCAGCAGTTACAAGTGGGCCACGGGGGCCAACGTCCTGACTTTC. The full variable domain, completed using reference TRBV28 and TRBJ2-6, is DVKVTQSSRYLVKRTGEKVFLECVQDMDHENMFWYRQDPGLGLRLIYFSYDVKMKEKGDIPEGYSVSREKKERFSLILESASTNQTSMYLCASSYKWATGANVLTFGAGSRLTVL.

The chain couples TRBV5-4 to TRBJ2-3; weak D call: TRBD2 (6 bases). Trimming removed 1 base at V and 8 bases at J, with 8 bases between. The CDR3 runs to 12 residues. CDR1 SGHNT and CDR2 YYREEE come from the germline V gene (reference sequence). CDR3 protein: CASSLSRGTQYF. Written as DNA, the CDR3 is TGTGCCAGCAGCTTGTCGCGGGGTACGCAGTATTTT.

The chain carries TRBV5-8 and TRBJ2-1, with a possible D match to TRBD1 (5 bases). V dropped 6 bases and J dropped 2 bases, with 24 bases sitting between them. The CDR3 has 18 residues. CDR1 SGHTS and CDR2 YDEGEE come from the germline V gene. Here the CDR3 DNA reads TGTGCCAGCACCATACCCCGAAGACAGCCTACTACCTACAATGAGCAGTTCTTC. Translating gives CASTIPRRQPTTYNEQFF.

The rearrangement uses TRBV5-1 and TRBJ1-4, with 10 positions matching TRBD1. The V gene end was trimmed by 1 base and the J gene end by 2 bases; junction bases not matched to a gene: 5. The CDR3 totals 17 residues. CDR1 and CDR2 (germline): SGHRS, YFSETQ. The CDR3 reads CASSLRGQGSTNEKLFF. The CDR3 DNA reads as TGCGCCAGCAGCTTGAGGGGACAGGGGTCGACTAATGAAAAACTGTTTTTT.

V usage is TRBV3-1 (or the pseudogene TRBV3-2) and J usage is TRBJ2-5, with 9 bases identical to TRBD1. The CDR3 length is 16 residues. The germline V gene has CDR1 LGHDT and CDR2 YNNKEL (reference sequence). With V trimmed by 4 bases and J by 0 bases, 6 bases remained unmatched. In DNA, the CDR3 is TGTGCCAGCAGCCCTTTGACAGGGGGGTACCAAGAGACCCAGTACTTC. Residues: CASSPLTGGYQETQYF.